Described below is a single T cell receptor beta chain sequence and its context. Its antigen is as yet unknown. Data came from immunoSEQ multiplex PCR; TCRdb stores just in-frame clones and leaves some out. The sample lists 96,000 or so clones; 85% to 95% were seen once. This specimen comes from a study of PD-1 blockade in classical Hodgkin lymphoma. As to time point: cycle 4 day 1 (C4D1), after less than 7 weeks of nivolumab. All trial patients relapsed after autologous stem cell transplantation. The CDR3 contains 14 residues. Deletions cut 2 bases from V and 1 base from J, with 8 bases between. In germline, CDR1 is LNHDA, CDR2 SQIVND (reference sequence). Study conclusions and caveats: After ASCT, patients who started nivolumab under 1 year later were excluded. Lower baseline TCR diversity marked trial partial responders and progressors. There remain no defined causes for the repertoire differences, which possibly reflect disease activity or prior therapy.

The chain is built from TRBV19 and TRBJ1-1, with a possible D match to TRBD1 (5 bases). This sample comprised peripheral blood mononuclear cells (PBMCs), obtained before the fourth cycle of nivolumab. The sequence was collected from a human donor with classical Hodgkin lymphoma. CDR3 amino acids: CASSIRQRNTEAFF. CDR3 DNA: TGTGCCAGTAGTATACGACAGAGGAACACTGAAGCTTTCTTT.